This TCR beta chain came from a study of cytomegalovirus exposure and HLA in healthy donors. The PCR employed 60 Vbeta primers together with 13 Jbeta primers. The repertoire was sequenced with immunoSEQ multiplex PCR; TCRdb's copy has only in-frame clones and lacks some. The sample has some 130,000 clones; around 82% are singletons. About this clone itself: Its specificity is not known.

The CDR3 has 14 residues. Trimming took 5 bases from V and 5 from J; bases not matched to a gene: 6. Germline V CDR1 and CDR2: MRHNA, SNTAGT. Study outcomes and limitations: Later on, an analysis found that several of the most significant clusters appeared to be linked to common viral pathogens, which included parvovirus B19. A later analysis associated 15,000 to 20,000 TCR beta sequences with HLA alleles at a 0.05 false discovery rate. Sequences of the TCR beta chain were said to predict the HLA-A and HLA-B alleles of most subjects accurately.

The sequence was collected from a male donor in good health and CMV-seropositive. The V and J genes are TRBV6-4 and TRBJ2-4, with 7 bases aligning to TRBD1. Sequenced input: PBMCs. The CDR3: CASSPDRVENIQYF. The CDR3 DNA sequence: TGTGCCAGCAGTCCCGACAGGGTGGAAAACATTCAGTACTTC.